The 30 T cell receptor beta chains reported below all come from one sample, sequenced in a study of CXCR3-negative and CXCR3-positive naive CD8 T cells. Each TRB cDNA library was prepared by 5' RACE (with UMI labels). TCRdb re-analyzed the 5' RACE reads; it lists each CDR3 protein once, without DNA. The sample spans about 130,000 distinct CDR3 sequences; the ten largest clones claim 0.29%. The sequencing sample was made of naive CXCR3- CD8+ T cells from blood. Subset meaning: CD45RO-CCR7+CD27+CD95- naive CD8+ T cells lacking CXCR3 (TNR3-). All receptors derive from a human donor in good health. Some clones in this sample may be carry-over from other donors' samples.

The J gene is TRBJ2-4, the V gene TRBV28; TCRdb names TRBD2, which stays unverified in the absence of DNA. Germline values: CDR1 MDHEN, CDR2 SYDVKM. The CDR3 loop spans 15 amino acids. CDR3 protein: CASSPIRAGENIQYF.

The chain has TRBV4-3 and TRBJ2-7; TCRdb designates TRBD1, a call that cannot be tested without DNA. This CDR3 is 15 amino acids long. Per germline, CDR1 LGHNA and CDR2 YSLEER. This chain's CDR3 is CASSPWTGVENEQYF.

The gene calls are TRBV2 and TRBJ1-2; TCRdb gives TRBD1 as the D gene, but with no DNA this cannot be confirmed. Germline CDR1 SNHLY, CDR2 FYNNEI. The CDR3 extends over 17 amino acids. The CDR3: CASSENRGQGFNYGYTF.

This chain connects TRBV4-1 to TRBJ2-2; TCRdb names TRBD2, which stays unverified in the absence of DNA. The CDR3 totals 16 residues. Germline CDR1 reads MGHRA; CDR2 reads YSYEKL. The CDR3 region is CASSPGLAGDTGELFF.

The gene calls are TRBV21-1 and TRBJ2-2; no DNA is available, so the TRBD1 call from TCRdb remains unchecked. TRBV21-1 is labeled a pseudogene. This CDR3 region has 17 residues. CDR3 loop: CASSKCGGDTNTGELFF.

J is TRBJ2-6 and V is TRBV7-8; lacking DNA, the TRBD1 call made by TCRdb goes unchecked. CDR1 and CDR2 (germline): SGHVS, FQNEAQ. The CDR3 extends over 21 amino acids. The CDR3 is CASSLGTGWARWSDGANVLTF.

This chain links TRBV4-1 with TRBJ2-1; the TCRdb D gene call, TRBD2, has no DNA to confirm it. CDR1 is MGHRA and CDR2 is YSYEKL in the germline V gene. This CDR3 is built from 14 residues. CDR3 sequence: CASSQPPSYNEQFF.

This chain uses TRBV4-1 with TRBJ1-2; checking the TCRdb D call of TRBD1 is not possible without DNA. Germline loops: CDR1 MGHRA, CDR2 YSYEKL. This CDR3 contains 15 residues. CDR3 sequence: CASSQARGGNYGYTF.

The V gene is TRBV28, the J gene TRBJ2-7; TCRdb's assignment of TRBD1 cannot be checked, as there is no DNA. Looked up from germline, CDR1 is MDHEN and CDR2 is SYDVKM. The CDR3 totals 13 residues. The CDR3 sequence: CASSFQGDDEQYF.

The chain has TRBV29-1 and TRBJ1-1; TCRdb reports TRBD1, a call that lacks DNA to check it against. This CDR3 is built from 13 residues. Germline CDR1 is SQVTM and CDR2 is ANQGSEA. The CDR3 is CSVDEGTRTEAFF.

The chain has TRBV28 and TRBJ2-7. Germline V gene lookup returns CDR1 MDHEN and CDR2 SYDVKM. The CDR3 totals 14 residues. The CDR3 sequence is CATTWTESPYEQYF. Full variable domain (outside the CDR3, taken from reference TRBV28 and TRBJ2-7): DVKVTQSSRYLVKRTGEKVFLECVQDMDHENMFWYRQDPGLGLRLIYFSYDVKMKEKGDIPEGYSVSREKKERFSLILESASTNQTSMYLCATTWTESPYEQYFGPGTRLTVT.

The chain employs TRBV7-8 and TRBJ2-1; there is no DNA to check the TCRdb D call of TRBD2. The CDR3 runs to 16 residues. The germline gives CDR1 SGHVS, CDR2 FQNEAQ. CDR3 in amino acids: CASSQHDGGGVNEQFF.

The rearrangement links TRBV10-3 to TRBJ2-7. CDR3 length equals 14 residues. CDR1 and CDR2 (germline): ENHRY, SYGVKD. CDR3 protein: CAISESNSAYEQYF.

V usage is TRBV6-4 and J usage is TRBJ2-7; without DNA, the TCRdb call of TRBD2 cannot be checked. From germline, CDR1 is MRHNA and CDR2 SNTAGT. The CDR3 loop spans 18 amino acids. The CDR3 spells CASSALFYIAGDTYEQYF.

The chain joins TRBV10-3 to TRBJ2-7; TCRdb's D gene call, TRBD1, goes unchecked for lack of DNA. This CDR3 region has 14 residues. The germline V gene encodes CDR1 ENHRY and CDR2 SYGVKD. The CDR3 loop reads CAISRQGPAEEQYF.

This chain connects TRBV11-2 to TRBJ2-1; TCRdb lists TRBD2, though no DNA is available to test this call. Per germline, CDR1 SGHAT and CDR2 FQNNGV. The CDR3 runs to 15 residues. The CDR3 protein is CASSGTSGGAGEQFF.

The chain's CDR3 is CSARGHNTNEQFF. J is TRBJ2-1 and V is TRBV20-1; TCRdb proposes TRBD2, but this gene call is untestable without DNA. Germline V gives CDR1 DFQATT, CDR2 SNEGSKA (reference sequence). The CDR3 covers 13 residues.

This chain joins TRBV7-2 and TRBJ2-1; there is no DNA to check the TCRdb D call of TRBD2. This CDR3 is built from 16 residues. Germline V CDR1 and CDR2: SGHTA, FQGNSA. CDR3 in amino acids: CASSPPSGSDYNEQFF. The full variable domain, its missing parts supplied by reference TRBV7-2 and TRBJ2-1, is GAGVSQSPSNKVTEKGKDVELRCDPISGHTALYWYRQSLGQGLEFLIYFQGNSAPDKSGLPSDRFSAERTGGSVSTLTIQRTQQEDSAVYLCASSPPSGSDYNEQFFGPGTRLTVL.

The CDR3 here is CASSPLLEPYEQYF. V is TRBV27 and J is TRBJ2-7; the D gene TCRdb calls, TRBD1, cannot be checked with no DNA. The CDR3 totals 14 residues. Germline CDR1 reads MNHEY; CDR2 reads SMNVEV (reference sequence).

V and J are TRBV29-1 and TRBJ1-3; TCRdb designates TRBD1, a call that cannot be tested without DNA. Per germline, CDR1 SQVTM and CDR2 ANQGSEA. There are 11 residues in the CDR3. CDR3 sequence reads: CGGLDGNTIYF. Based on the CDR3 plus reference TRBV29-1 and TRBJ1-3, the full variable domain is SAVISQKPSRDICQRGTSLTIQCQVDSQVTMMFWYRQQPGQSLTLIATANQGSEATYESGFVIDKFPISRPNLTFSTLTVSNMSPEDSSIYLCGGLDGNTIYFGEGSWLTVV.

V is TRBV6-6 and J is TRBJ2-1; TCRdb returns TRBD2, unconfirmable since there is no DNA. CDR1 is MNHNY and CDR2 is SVGAGI in the germline V gene (reference sequence). CDR3 length: 16 amino acids. CDR3 amino acids: CASSYSAGELGNEQFF.

The rearrangement links TRBV5-6 to TRBJ2-2. Germline V gene data show CDR1 as SGHDT and CDR2 as YYEEEE. This CDR3 region has 12 residues. The CDR3 is CASSFYNGELFF.

The CDR3 loop reads CASSQDRETQYF. V is TRBV4-1 and J is TRBJ2-5. The CDR3 has 12 amino acids. The germline CDR1 and CDR2 sequences are MGHRA and YSYEKL.

The CDR3: CASTGGNYNEQFF. The J gene is TRBJ2-1, the V gene TRBV28; TCRdb calls TRBD1, which cannot be checked without DNA. The length of the CDR3 is 13 residues. Looked up from germline, CDR1 is MDHEN and CDR2 is SYDVKM. Supplemented by reference TRBV28 and TRBJ2-1, the full variable domain reads DVKVTQSSRYLVKRTGEKVFLECVQDMDHENMFWYRQDPGLGLRLIYFSYDVKMKEKGDIPEGYSVSREKKERFSLILESASTNQTSMYLCASTGGNYNEQFFGPGTRLTVL.

The chain uses TRBV7-8 and TRBJ2-1; checking the TCRdb D call of TRBD2 is not possible without DNA. This CDR3 spans 15 amino acids. Per the germline V gene, CDR1 is SGHVS and CDR2 is FQNEAQ. CDR3 amino acids: CASSARTSAYNEQFF.

Here the CDR3 reads CASSPAGQGFLFEQYF. The rearrangement joins TRBV18 to TRBJ2-7; TCRdb gives TRBD1 as the D gene, but with no DNA this cannot be confirmed. The CDR3 is 16 amino acids. The V gene's germline CDR1 is KGHSH and CDR2 LQKENI.

The V call is TRBV12-3 or TRBV12-4, the J call TRBJ2-7; absent DNA, TCRdb's TRBD2 call cannot be checked. The CDR3 runs 17 residues. The CDR3 region is CASSPRHLGVTTYEQYF.

CDR3: CASSLVYQGAFADTQYF. The chain uses TRBV7-8 and TRBJ2-3; the TCRdb call, TRBD1, lacks DNA for checking. The germline CDR1 and CDR2 sequences are SGHVS and FQNEAQ. This CDR3 has 17 residues.

This rearrangement joins TRBV28 to TRBJ2-5. The CDR3 runs to 12 residues. Germline lookup yields CDR1 MDHEN and CDR2 SYDVKM. CDR3 residues: CASSTDWDAQYF. The variable domain in full, with the rest retrieved from reference TRBV28 and TRBJ2-5, is DVKVTQSSRYLVKRTGEKVFLECVQDMDHENMFWYRQDPGLGLRLIYFSYDVKMKEKGDIPEGYSVSREKKERFSLILESASTNQTSMYLCASSTDWDAQYFGPGTRLLVL.

The CDR3 protein is CADSHRVSSGANVLTF. The chain recombines TRBV10-1 with TRBJ2-6; lacking DNA, the TRBD1 call made by TCRdb goes unchecked. This CDR3 is built from 16 residues. Germline V CDR1 and CDR2: WNHNN, SYGVQD (reference sequence).